This T cell receptor (beta chain) derives from a study of cytotoxic CD8 clonotypes in ibrutinib-treated CLL. Overall study results and limits: Patients with sustained remission and those progressing were sampled at differing times. Higher clonality was seen at ibrutinib response and a return toward baseline at progression.

This CDR3 comprises 19 residues. Per germline, CDR1 MGHRA and CDR2 YSYEKL. J lost 6 bases, V lost 1 base, and 14 bases had no gene match. Comments on this clone: Its specificity is not known.

TCRdb's table, derived via immunoSEQ multiplex PCR, lists solely in-frame clones and lacks some. The repertoire includes tens of thousands of clones, around 53% of them detected once, and approximately 17% sits in the top ten. The clonotype originates from a human donor with chronic lymphocytic leukemia. The chain links TRBV4-1 to TRBJ2-1; 11 nucleotides line up with TRBD1. The material sequenced was PBMCs, taken before ibrutinib treatment. CDR3 DNA: TGCGCCAGCAGCCAAGTAGCGGGACAGGGGGGCGGAGTGCTCAATGAGCAGTTCTTC. Translated, it gives CASSQVAGQGGGVLNEQFF.